These T cell receptor beta chains were read from a single sample in a study of blood T cell repertoires in COVID-19. Some clones are missing from TCRdb's copy, which holds only in-frame ones; the method was immunoSEQ multiplex PCR. Among 250,000 to 300,000 clones listed, around nine tenths were seen once. The sequenced material came from peripheral blood. The receptors were gathered from a woman aged 60-70 years with acute or convalescent COVID-19. CDR3s leave out the opening cysteine and the closing phenylalanine or tryptophan. The D gene is left open where the match is weak.

>TRBJ1-4|TRBD1|TRBV28
ASSSQTGGQYYEKLF
>TRBJ2-2|TRBD2|TRBV3-1/TRBV3-2
ASSRGLAGTGELF
>TRBJ2-5|NA|TRBV27
ASSFRDTQETQY
>TRBJ2-7|NA|TRBV7-3
ASSPRGSYEQY
>TRBJ1-1|TRBD1|TRBV29-1
SVEPGGGTEAF
>TRBJ1-6|NA|TRBV4-3
ASSQVGQGNSPLH
>TRBJ2-7|NA|TRBV27
ASSSYPGTSMYEQY
>TRBJ2-1|TRBD2|TRBV6-2/TRBV6-3
ASSPGLAGAGEQF
>TRBJ2-1|NA|TRBV24-1
ATSDPSGGWQF
>TRBJ2-7|TRBD2|TRBV9
ASSVEPGGVYEQY
>TRBJ2-2|NA|TRBV12-5
ASASGSNTGELF
>TRBJ1-5|TRBD1|TRBV6-6
ASSLGQGYQPQH
>TRBJ2-5|TRBD1|TRBV2
ASSVTRGKETQY
>TRBJ2-7|NA|TRBV9
ASSSNPHYEQY
>TRBJ2-7|TRBD2|TRBV3-1/TRBV3-2
ASSQDNKLKPGGGSYEQY
>TRBJ1-2|TRBD1|TRBV6-6
ASSTGAGHGYT
>TRBJ2-7|TRBD2|TRBV25-1
ASRTSGSYEQY
>TRBJ2-1|NA|TRBV7-7
ASSLESGQNNEQF
>TRBJ2-7|TRBD1|TRBV7-9
ASSLGVQGAYEQY
>TRBJ1-4|TRBD1|TRBV7-8
ASSLGTGLSEKLF
>TRBJ2-3|TRBD1|TRBV27
ASRLGGQAPGTQY
>TRBJ2-5|NA|TRBV2
ASPRGRGKKETQY
>TRBJ2-7|NA|TRBV21-1
ASNTGGDRGVYEQY
>TRBJ2-2|TRBD1|TRBV7-8
ASSLRPRDRGTLNTGELF
>TRBJ1-1|NA|TRBV5-8
ASSLNGQGNPEAF
>TRBJ2-3|NA|TRBV10-1
ASSAGEDTQY
>TRBJ2-1|TRBD1|TRBV11-3
ASSLAGTGSYNEQF
>TRBJ1-4|NA|TRBV7-9
ASSLDRANEKLF
>TRBJ1-5|NA|TRBV18
ASSPVQNQPQH